What follows are 4 T cell receptor beta chains derived from one specimen sequenced in a study of T cells in Graves' hyperthyroidism and ophthalmopathy. Amplification of TCR beta CDR3 regions was performed using RNA transcripts as template. The TCR CDR3 was amplified in a first-round RT-PCR using the HTBI primer set. Each CDR3 protein is one row after TCRdb ran MiXCR on the multiplex PCR reads. Among roughly 170,000 distinct CDR3 sequences listed, approximately 9% were seen once. Sequenced material: blood. The source of these receptors is a woman between 18 and 29 years old with Graves' hyperthyroidism that later progressed to Graves' ophthalmopathy.

This clonotype occurred many times. The V call is TRBV12-3 or TRBV12-4, the J call TRBJ1-2; D perhaps matches TRBD1 (6 bases). The CDR3 totals 14 residues. Trimming removed 6 bases at V and 4 bases at J, with 15 bases between. CDR3 DNA: TGTGCCAGCAGACAGGGTAGTGGAATCTATGGCTACACCTTC. As protein: CASRQGSGIYGYTF.

The J gene is TRBJ2-3, the V gene TRBV4-2, with D perhaps matching TRBD1 or TRBD2 (5 bases each). The CDR3 loop spans 14 amino acids. From germline, CDR1 is LGHNA and CDR2 YNFKEQ. V shed 8 bases and J shed 4 bases, with 16 bases lying between them. CDR3 region: CASGTRAAADTQYF. As DNA, the CDR3 is TGTGCCAGCGGGACGCGGGCCGCGGCAGATACGCAGTATTTT.

This clonotype was counted ten times or more. The V gene is TRBV30, the J gene TRBJ2-5; D remains unclear. Germline CDR1 reads GTSNPN; CDR2 reads SVGIG (reference sequence). The CDR3 sequence is 14 residues long. V was pared by 4 bases and J by 0 bases, with 12 bases between. The CDR3 DNA sequence: TGTGCCTGGATTGGATGGAGTGACCAAGAGACCCAGTACTTC. Protein: CAWIGWSDQETQYF.

The rearrangement joins TRBV6-1 to TRBJ2-7, with D uncertain. Per germline, CDR1 MNHNS and CDR2 SASEGT. This CDR3 contains 13 residues. Deletions cut 5 bases from V and 3 bases from J, with 11 bases between. The CDR3 region has the DNA TGTGCCAGCAGTCCCGCCCCTATCTACGAGCAGTACTTC. Residues: CASSPAPIYEQYF.